These 13 T cell receptor beta chains came from one sample sequenced in a study of technical replicates of blood from a handful of donors. The protocol was immunoSEQ multiplex PCR, while the TCRdb copy is restricted to in-frame clones and leaves out a portion. This sample carries approximately 58,000 clones, roughly 90% of them seen once, and the ten largest clones take about 5%. The sequenced sample consisted of PBMCs. The receptors come from a human donor in good health. Some clones in this sample may be carry-over from other donors' samples.

The chain uses TRBV11-2 and TRBJ2-7; 9 nucleotides match TRBD1. The CDR3 totals 15 residues. Germline CDR1 SGHAT, CDR2 FQNNGV. V shed 5 bases and J 4 bases; nucleotides not matched to a gene: 9. CDR3 DNA sequence: TGTGCCAGCAGCGGCTTACAGGGGGCGAGGTACGAGCAGTACTTC. It codes for CASSGLQGARYEQYF.

The chain is built from TRBV2 and TRBJ2-7, with D possibly being TRBD1 (5 bases). The CDR3 is 15 residues long. The germline CDR1 and CDR2 sequences are SNHLY and FYNNEI. Deletions cut 4 bases from V and 0 bases from J, with 13 bases between. CDR3 protein: CASSADAGSSYEQYF. CDR3 nucleotides: TGTGCCAGCAGTGCGGACGCAGGGTCCTCCTACGAGCAGTACTTC.

The CDR3 nucleotides are TGTGCCAGCAGCTTAGGGGACACCCGTAATGAAAAACTGTTTTTT. Its protein is CASSLGDTRNEKLFF. V and J are TRBV7-2 and TRBJ1-4, with D possibly being TRBD1 (6 bases). V lost 1 base to trimming and J lost 4 bases, with 10 bases between them. The CDR3 covers 15 residues. The germline CDR1 and CDR2 sequences are SGHTA and FQGNSA. The complete variable domain, with remaining parts taken from reference TRBV7-2 and TRBJ1-4, reads GAGVSQSPSNKVTEKGKDVELRCDPISGHTALYWYRQSLGQGLEFLIYFQGNSAPDKSGLPSDRFSAERTGGSVSTLTIQRTQQEDSAVYLCASSLGDTRNEKLFFGSGTQLSVL.

V and J are TRBV4-3 and TRBJ1-5, with unresolved D. V was trimmed by 0 bases and J by 0 bases, leaving 12 bases between them. Looked up from germline, CDR1 is LGHNA and CDR2 is YSLEER. The CDR3 contains 17 residues. CDR3 protein: CASSQDWADDSNQPQHF. In nucleotides, the CDR3 is TGCGCCAGCAGCCAAGATTGGGCAGACGATAGCAATCAGCCCCAGCATTTT.

The V and J genes are TRBV5-4 and TRBJ1-4; 7 bases fit TRBD1. This CDR3 has 16 residues. Germline CDR1 is SGHNT and CDR2 is YYREEE (reference sequence). The V gene end was trimmed by 1 base and the J gene end by 7 bases; junction bases not matched to a gene: 10. DNA for the CDR3: TGTGCCAGCAGCTTGTATCAGGGGGTTGGGGGTGAAAAACTGTTTTTT. Its protein is CASSLYQGVGGEKLFF.

This sequence joins TRBV15 and TRBJ2-6, with D perhaps matching TRBD2 (5 bases). CDR1 is LNHNV and CDR2 is YYDKDF in the germline V gene (reference sequence). This CDR3 spans 16 amino acids. With 3 bases removed from V and 0 bases from J, the gap between germline ends came to 9 bases. CDR3 in DNA: TGTGCCACCAGCAGCGCTCGGGACTCTGGGGCCAACGTCCTGACTTTC. The encoded protein is CATSSARDSGANVLTF.

V and J are TRBV7-8 and TRBJ2-7; D gene unclear. Deletions cut 6 bases from V and 3 bases from J, with 6 bases between. The CDR3 spans 11 residues. Germline loops: CDR1 SGHVS, CDR2 FQNEAQ. The CDR3 bases are TGTGCCAGCAGTCCCTTCTACGAGCAGTACTTC. It is translated as CASSPFYEQYF.

This clone was counted a few times. V and J are TRBV7-9 and TRBJ2-5; no clear D gene. Germline V CDR1 and CDR2: SEHNR, FQNEAQ (reference sequence). Trimming took off 3 bases at V and 2 bases at J, with 13 bases between the two ends. CDR3 length: 15 residues. The chain's CDR3 is CASSLPDSLQETQYF. The CDR3 DNA sequence: TGTGCCAGCAGCTTGCCGGATAGCCTTCAAGAGACCCAGTACTTC.

This rearrangement joins TRBV4-2 to TRBJ2-3, with 11 nucleotides matching TRBD1. The CDR3 extends over 17 amino acids. V was clipped by 0 bases and J by 3 bases; unmatched bases: 5. The germline V gene encodes CDR1 LGHNA and CDR2 YNFKEQ. CDR3 protein: CASSQDRGTGGTDTQYF. CDR3 nucleotides: TGTGCCAGCAGCCAAGATCGCGGGACAGGGGGGACAGATACGCAGTATTTT.

The gene calls are TRBV5-1 and TRBJ2-2, with 12 bases that match TRBD1. CDR1 is SGHRS and CDR2 is YFSETQ in the germline V gene. Trimming cost V 2 bases and J 3 bases; bases outside gene matches: 5. The CDR3 is 17 amino acids. The CDR3 DNA sequence: TGCGCCAGCAGCTTATGGGACAGGGGGCGCGACACCGGGGAGCTGTTTTTT. Translated: CASSLWDRGRDTGELFF. The variable domain in full, completed from reference TRBV5-1 and TRBJ2-2, reads KAGVTQTPRYLIKTRGQQVTLSCSPISGHRSVSWYQQTPGQGLQFLFEYFSETQRNKGNFPGRFSGRQFSNSRSEMNVSTLELGDSALYLCASSLWDRGRDTGELFFGEGSRLTVL.

In DNA form, the CDR3 reads TGTGCCAGTCAACAGGGGGTGCTCTACGAGCAGTACTTC. Translated, it gives CASQQGVLYEQYF. The rearrangement uses TRBV7-2 and TRBJ2-7; 8 bases fit TRBD1. This CDR3 spans 13 amino acids. The junction had 7 bases not matched to a gene; V was cut back by 9 bases and J by 3 bases. From germline, CDR1 is SGHTA and CDR2 FQGNSA.

The rearrangement joins TRBV19 to TRBJ1-4; D may be TRBD1 (6 bases). This CDR3 contains 15 residues. V was clipped by 3 bases and J by 10 bases, with 18 bases between them. Per germline, CDR1 LNHDA and CDR2 SQIVND (reference sequence). As DNA, the CDR3 is TGTGCCAGTAGTATGTCTCCCGGGGCCAGGGGAAAACTGTTTTTT. Translating it yields CASSMSPGARGKLFF.

V usage is TRBV9 and J usage is TRBJ2-7; D is ambiguous. From germline, CDR1 is SGDLS and CDR2 YYNGEE. Trimming removed 0 bases at V and 4 bases at J, with 8 bases between. The CDR3 consists of 13 residues. For the CDR3, the DNA is TGTGCCAGCAGCGTAGACGACAAATACGAGCAGTACTTC. Protein product: CASSVDDKYEQYF.